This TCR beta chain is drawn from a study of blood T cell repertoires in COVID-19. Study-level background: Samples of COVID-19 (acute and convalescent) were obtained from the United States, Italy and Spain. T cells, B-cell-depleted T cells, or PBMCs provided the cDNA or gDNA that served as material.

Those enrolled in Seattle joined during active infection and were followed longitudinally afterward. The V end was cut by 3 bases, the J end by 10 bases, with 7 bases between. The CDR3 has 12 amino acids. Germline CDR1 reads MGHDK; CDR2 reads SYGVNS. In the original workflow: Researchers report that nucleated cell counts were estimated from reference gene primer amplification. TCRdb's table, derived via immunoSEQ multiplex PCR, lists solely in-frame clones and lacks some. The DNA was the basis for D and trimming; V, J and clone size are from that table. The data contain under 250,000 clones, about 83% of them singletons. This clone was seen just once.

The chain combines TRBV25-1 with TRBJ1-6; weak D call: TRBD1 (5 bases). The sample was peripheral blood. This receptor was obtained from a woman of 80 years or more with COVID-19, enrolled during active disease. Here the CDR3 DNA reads TGTGCCAGCAGTGAGGGGCACTCACCCCTCCACTTT. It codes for CASSEGHSPLHF.